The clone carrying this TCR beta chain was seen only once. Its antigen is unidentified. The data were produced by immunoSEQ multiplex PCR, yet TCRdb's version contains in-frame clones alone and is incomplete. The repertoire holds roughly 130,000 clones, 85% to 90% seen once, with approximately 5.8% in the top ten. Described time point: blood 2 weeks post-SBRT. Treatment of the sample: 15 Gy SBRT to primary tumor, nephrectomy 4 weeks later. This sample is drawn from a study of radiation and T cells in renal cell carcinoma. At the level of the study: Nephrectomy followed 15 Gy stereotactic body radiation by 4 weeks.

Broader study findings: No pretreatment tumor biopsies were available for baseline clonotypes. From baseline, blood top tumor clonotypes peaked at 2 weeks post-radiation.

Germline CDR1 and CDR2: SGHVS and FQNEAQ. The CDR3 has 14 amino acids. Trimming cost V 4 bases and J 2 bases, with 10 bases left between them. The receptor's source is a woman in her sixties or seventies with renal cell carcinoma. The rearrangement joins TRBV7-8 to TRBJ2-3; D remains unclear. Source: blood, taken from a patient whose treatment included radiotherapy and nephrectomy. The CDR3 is CASSSTSPTDTQYF. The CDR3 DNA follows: TGTGCCAGCAGCTCGACAAGTCCCACAGATACGCAGTATTTT. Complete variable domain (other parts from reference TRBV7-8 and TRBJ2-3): GAGVSQSPRYKVAKRGQDVALRCDPISGHVSLFWYQQALGQGPEFLTYFQNEAQLDKSGLPSDRFFAERPEGSVSTLKIQRTQQEDSAVYLCASSSTSPTDTQYFGPGTRLTVL.